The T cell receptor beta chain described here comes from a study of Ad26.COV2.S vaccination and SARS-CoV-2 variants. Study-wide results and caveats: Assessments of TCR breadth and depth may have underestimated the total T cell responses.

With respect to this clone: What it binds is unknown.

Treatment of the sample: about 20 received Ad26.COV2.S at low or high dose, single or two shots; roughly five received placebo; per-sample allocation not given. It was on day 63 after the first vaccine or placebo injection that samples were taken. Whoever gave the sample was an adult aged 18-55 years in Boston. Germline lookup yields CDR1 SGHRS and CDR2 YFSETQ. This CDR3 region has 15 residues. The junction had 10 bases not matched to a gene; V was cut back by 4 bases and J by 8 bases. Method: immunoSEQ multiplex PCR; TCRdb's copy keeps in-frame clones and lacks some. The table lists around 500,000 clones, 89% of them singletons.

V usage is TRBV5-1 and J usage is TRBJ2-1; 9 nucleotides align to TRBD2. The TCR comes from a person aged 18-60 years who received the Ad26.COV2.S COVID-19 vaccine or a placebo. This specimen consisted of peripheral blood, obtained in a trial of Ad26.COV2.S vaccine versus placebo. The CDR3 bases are TGCGCCAGCAGCCCACCGGGACTAGCTCCCGATGAGCAGTTCTTC. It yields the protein CASSPPGLAPDEQFF.